This TCR beta chain was identified during a study of CD8+CD57+ T cells in acquired aplastic anemia (dated by TCRdb to about 2018). As for the study more broadly: Extracted DNA from sorted CD4+ and CD8+ cells averaged around 2.9 ug, ranging from about 0.18 to 27.4 ug. A CD8+CD57+ expansion meant a frequency higher than the mean frequency seen in healthy subjects. General findings and caveats noted by the study authors: Patients and healthy controls showed no significant difference in CD8+ Simpson's diversity (P=0.060). Around 31 CD8+ CDR3 sequences were shared between patients and controls but appeared highly expressed in patients and within their immunodominant clones.

This clonotype was seen at least ten times. There is no known antigen for this receptor. There are no base qualities to consult, and no much larger clone falls within one base. Patients chosen for sequencing had shown expansion of CD8+CD57+ cells by flow cytometry. Every patient had a diagnosis of severe acquired aplastic anemia based on International Study of Aplastic Anemia and Agranulocytosis and Camitta criteria. No patient had received any therapy when blood was sampled. In this study, sorted CD4+ and CD8+ T cells from the blood of healthy subjects and of severe aplastic anemia patients had their TCR repertoires deep-sequenced. In the USA, patient enrollment took place under clinicaltrials.gov protocols 00001620, 01623167, 00001397, 00071045, 00081523 and 00961064. Ficoll-Paque density gradient centrifugation was used to isolate peripheral blood mononuclear cells. CD4+ and CD8+ T cells were sorted by FACS or magnetic beads before DNA extraction.

Genomic DNA was used as template for profiling of TCR beta VDJ combinations and CDR3 sequences. An Illumina HiSeq 2000 was the platform used for TCR repertoire sequencing. Per the authors' processing: Repertoire assessment relied on Simpson's diversity index, CDR3 size and DJ length profiles, and TRBV/TRBJ rearrangement plots. The immunodominant clone was defined as the most abundant DNA sequence in deep sequencing data. CDR3 amino acid sequences were checked for sharing between subjects and were compared against published repertoires and the VDJdb database. Using fastp at Q25 and MiXCR, TCRdb reprocessed the public reads and kept productive beta chains. A single entry per CDR3 protein holds the most common genes and DNA from its merged rows. The V and J calls and clone size are TCRdb's, not the authors'. This sample is represented by some 180,000 distinct CDR3 sequences; around 50% of them were singletons. About an eighth of the sample is in the top ten clones.

The CDR3 goes from the cysteine to the phenylalanine over 17 residues. Kept here is only the CDR3 DNA, which spans 51 bases and is read in frame from base 1. Trimming removed 6 bases from V and 3 bases from J; the gene matches leave 16 bases unexplained. CDR1 and CDR2, per the germline V gene (reference sequence), are LNHDA and SQIVND. Recombination linked TRBV19 to TRBJ2-7, and TRBD2 aligns with 8 junction nucleotides. The source is a human donor with aplastic anemia. Sequencing was performed on sorted CD4+, CD8+, or CD8+CD57+ T cells (not recorded which) from PBMCs. The nucleotide sequence is TGTGCCAGTAGCGTAAATTTAAGGCGGGGGGCAGACTACGAGCAGTACTTC. The encoded protein is CASSVNLRRGADYEQYF.